This T cell receptor (beta chain) comes out of a study of T cells after yellow fever vaccination. Findings and limits, study-wide: It was a small share of clonotypes that appeared in both CD4 and CD8 compartments. The secondary response showed a weaker magnitude and a faster peak, day 5 versus 15. Detected again after the booster were most primary-vaccination clones, at 95% to 98% CD4 and around 91% CD8.

Turning to this clonotype: Antigen unknown.

A process of 5'RACE template switching, which added a universal primer site and UMIs, was used to make TCR cDNA. TCRdb re-analysed the 5' RACE reads in MiXCR, keeping a single row per CDR3 protein. This sample has 250,000 to 400,000 distinct CDR3 sequences, with 4.1% found just once. V was pared by 6 bases and J by 5 bases, with 16 bases between. The CDR3 has 14 amino acids. The germline gives CDR1 MNHEY, CDR2 SVGEGT. The V call is TRBV6-2 or TRBV6-3, the J call TRBJ1-1; D remains ambiguous. The receptor was derived from a man aged 18 to 30 who received the YFV17D yellow fever vaccine. The sample in question was PBMCs, obtained 5 days after the yellow fever booster vaccination. CDR3 protein: CASSPPPSSTEAFF. The CDR3 DNA is TGTGCCAGCAGCCCTCCACCGTCAAGTACTGAAGCTTTCTTT.